This is a list of T cell receptor beta chains from one sample in a study of cytomegalovirus exposure and HLA in healthy donors. Method: immunoSEQ multiplex PCR; TCRdb's copy keeps in-frame clones and lacks some. The profile shows 150,000 to 200,000 clones, more than 65% of them singletons. Sequencing used PBMCs. These receptor sequences come from a woman under 40 in good health and CMV-seropositive. CDR3s leave out the opening cysteine and the closing phenylalanine or tryptophan. Part of the rows lack a size; the others show once, few, many or a class for expanded clones.

V gene	J gene	clone size	CDR3 protein
TRBV6-6	TRBJ2-7	-	ASSLTSGGGYEQY
TRBV4-1	TRBJ2-7	-	ASSQGPPALAGVPYEQY
TRBV29-1	TRBJ1-2	-	SVERTGTGYT
TRBV7-2	TRBJ1-6	-	ASSLARPGLPIPLH
TRBV7-9	TRBJ2-1	-	ASSPRDRVSYEQF
TRBV18	TRBJ2-2	once	ASSPLQGQNTGELF
TRBV7-2	TRBJ2-5	-	ASSFQGGAGETQY
TRBV18	TRBJ2-7	-	ASSPGTSGSGEQY
TRBV5-4	TRBJ1-6	-	ASSQDRGLNNSPLH
TRBV7-2	TRBJ2-5	-	ASSLRTGSLETQY
TRBV10-3	TRBJ1-2	-	AISRQGAGGYT
TRBV11-2	TRBJ1-1	few	ASSLQMNTEAF
TRBV27	TRBJ2-7	-	ASSPQLTPLEQY
TRBV10-3	TRBJ1-5	-	ATTSGTPNQPQH
TRBV25-1	TRBJ1-1	few	ASSAGLRAF
TRBV10-1	TRBJ2-2	-	ASTSYGSGGAAANTGELF
TRBV27	TRBJ2-5	-	ASSSTGGVETQY
TRBV19	TRBJ1-1	-	ASRKAQGKTEAF
TRBV7-2	TRBJ1-5	once	ASSSVIGRYQPQH
TRBV5-1	TRBJ2-5	-	ASSSDRGQETQY
TRBV7-9	TRBJ2-3	-	ASSHGGSRSTDTQY
TRBV28	TRBJ1-2	-	ASSGADYGYT
TRBV4-2	TRBJ2-1	-	ASSQITSGGDNEQF
TRBV5-5	TRBJ2-3	-	ASSPRPGREGSNTQY
TRBV5-1	TRBJ1-2	-	ASSGGRSGYT
TRBV18	TRBJ2-2	few	ASSPQHRTGELF
TRBV28	TRBJ2-2	-	ASSPYRELF